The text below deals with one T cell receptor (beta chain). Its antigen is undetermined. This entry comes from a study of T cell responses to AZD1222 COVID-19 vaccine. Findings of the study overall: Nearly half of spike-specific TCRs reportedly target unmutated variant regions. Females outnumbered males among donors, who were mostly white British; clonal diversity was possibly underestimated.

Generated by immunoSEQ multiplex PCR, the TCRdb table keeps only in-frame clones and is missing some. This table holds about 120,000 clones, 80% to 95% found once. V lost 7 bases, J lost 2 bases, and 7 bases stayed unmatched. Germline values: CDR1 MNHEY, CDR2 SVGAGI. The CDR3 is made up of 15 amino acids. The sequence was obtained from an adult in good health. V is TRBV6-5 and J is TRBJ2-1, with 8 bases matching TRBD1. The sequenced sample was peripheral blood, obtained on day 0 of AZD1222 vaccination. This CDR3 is CASTTGTGTYNEQFF. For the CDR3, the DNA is TGTGCCAGCACTACTGGGACAGGAACCTACAATGAGCAGTTCTTC.